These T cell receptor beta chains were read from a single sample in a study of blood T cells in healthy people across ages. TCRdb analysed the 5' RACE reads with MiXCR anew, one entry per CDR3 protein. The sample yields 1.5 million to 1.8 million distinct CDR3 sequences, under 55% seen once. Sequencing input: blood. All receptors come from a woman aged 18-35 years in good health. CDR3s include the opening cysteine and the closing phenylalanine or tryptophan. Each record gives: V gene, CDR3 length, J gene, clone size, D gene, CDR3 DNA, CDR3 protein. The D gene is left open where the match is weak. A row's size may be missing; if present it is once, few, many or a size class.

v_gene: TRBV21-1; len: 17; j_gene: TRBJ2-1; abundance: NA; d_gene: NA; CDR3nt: TGTGCCAGCAGCAAAGGAGGCGGTCATGGGTCCTACAATGAGCAGTTCTTC; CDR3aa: CASSKGGGHGSYNEQFF
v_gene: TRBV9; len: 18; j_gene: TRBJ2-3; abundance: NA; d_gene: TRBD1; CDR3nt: TGTGCCAGCAGCGTAGTATTGGGACAGGGGGGTTTAACAGATACGCAGTATTTT; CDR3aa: CASSVVLGQGGLTDTQYF
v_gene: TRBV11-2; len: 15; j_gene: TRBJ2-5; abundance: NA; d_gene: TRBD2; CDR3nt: TGTGCCAGCAGCTCCTTCGGGGGGTACCAAGAGACCCAGTACTTC; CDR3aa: CASSSFGGYQETQYF
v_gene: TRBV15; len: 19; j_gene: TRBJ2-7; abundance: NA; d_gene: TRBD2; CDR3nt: TGTGCCACCAGCGGACATAAGGGGACTACCACAAGCTCCTACAATGAGCAGTACTTC; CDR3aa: CATSGHKGTTTSSYNEQYF
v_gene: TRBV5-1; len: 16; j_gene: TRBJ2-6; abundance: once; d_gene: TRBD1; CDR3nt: TGCGCCAGCAACCAACCCGACAGGGCCGGGGCCAACGTCCTGACTTTC; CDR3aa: CASNQPDRAGANVLTF
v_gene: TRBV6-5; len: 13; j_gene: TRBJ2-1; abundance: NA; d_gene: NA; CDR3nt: TGTGCCAGCACCACCGACAGTTACAATGAGCAGTTCTTC; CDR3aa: CASTTDSYNEQFF
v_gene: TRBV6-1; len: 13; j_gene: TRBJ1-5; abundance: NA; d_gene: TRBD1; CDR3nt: TGTGCCTCCGTGGGACAGACTAATCAGCCCCAGCATTTT; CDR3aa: CASVGQTNQPQHF
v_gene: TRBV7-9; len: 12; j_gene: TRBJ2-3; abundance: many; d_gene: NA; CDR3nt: TGTGCCAGCAGCTTGATTGGCGATACGCAGTATTTT; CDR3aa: CASSLIGDTQYF
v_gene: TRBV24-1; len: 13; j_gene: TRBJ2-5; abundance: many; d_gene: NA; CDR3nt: TGTGCCACCAGTGATTGGCTACAAGAGACCCAGTACTTC; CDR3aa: CATSDWLQETQYF
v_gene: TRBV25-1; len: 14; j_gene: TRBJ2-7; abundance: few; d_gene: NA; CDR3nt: TGTGCCAGCAATCCGGGACATAGCTCCTACGAGCAGTACTTC; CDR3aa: CASNPGHSSYEQYF
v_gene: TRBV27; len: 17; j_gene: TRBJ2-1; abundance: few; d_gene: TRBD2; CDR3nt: TGTGCCAGCGCAGGGAGACTAGCGGGGCCAGGGTACAATGAGCAGTTCTTC; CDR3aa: CASAGRLAGPGYNEQFF
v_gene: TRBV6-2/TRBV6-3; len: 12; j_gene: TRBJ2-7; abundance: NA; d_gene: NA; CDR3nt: TGTGCCGGCAGCCCGGGACTCCTCGAGCAGTACTTC; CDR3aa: CAGSPGLLEQYF
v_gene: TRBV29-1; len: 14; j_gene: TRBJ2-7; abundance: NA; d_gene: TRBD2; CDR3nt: TGCAGCGTTACCTCAGCGGGGGGGACCTACGAGCAGTACTTC; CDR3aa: CSVTSAGGTYEQYF
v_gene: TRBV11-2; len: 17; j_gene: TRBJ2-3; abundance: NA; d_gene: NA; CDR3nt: TGTGCCAGCAGCTTAGTTTATAGTGGAACTGGCACAGATACGCAGTATTTT; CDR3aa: CASSLVYSGTGTDTQYF
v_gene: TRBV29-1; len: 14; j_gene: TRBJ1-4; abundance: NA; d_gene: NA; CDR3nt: TGCAGCGTTCTGGGGGGGACAACTAATGAAAAACTGTTTTTT; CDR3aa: CSVLGGTTNEKLFF
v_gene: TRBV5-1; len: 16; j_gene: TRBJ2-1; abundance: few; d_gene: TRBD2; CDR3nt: TGCGCCAGCAGCTTGTCCGGGACTAGCGGGAGAGGTGAGCAGTTCTTC; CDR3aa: CASSLSGTSGRGEQFF
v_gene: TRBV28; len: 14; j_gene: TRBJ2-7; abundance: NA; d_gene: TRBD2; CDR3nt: TGTGCCAGCATTACTAGCGGGAGAGCCTACGAGCAGTACTTC; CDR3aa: CASITSGRAYEQYF
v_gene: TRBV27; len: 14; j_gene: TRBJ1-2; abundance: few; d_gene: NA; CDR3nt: TGTGCCAGCAGTCCAAATGGGTTTCATGGCGGCTACACCTTC; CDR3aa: CASSPNGFHGGYTF
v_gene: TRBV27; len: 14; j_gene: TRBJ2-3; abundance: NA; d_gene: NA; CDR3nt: TGTGCCAGCGGGGTCGGGTTCCTCACAGATACGCAGTATTTT; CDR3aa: CASGVGFLTDTQYF
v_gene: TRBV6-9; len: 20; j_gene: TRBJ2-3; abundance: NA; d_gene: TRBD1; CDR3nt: TGTGCCAGCAGTTATTCGCACCAATATCACAGGGGGAGGATTCCAGATACGCAGTATTTT; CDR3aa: CASSYSHQYHRGRIPDTQYF
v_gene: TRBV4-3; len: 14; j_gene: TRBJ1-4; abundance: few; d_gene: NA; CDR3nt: TGCGCCAGCAGCCGTCACAGGGCTAATGAAAAACTGTTTTTT; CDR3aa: CASSRHRANEKLFF
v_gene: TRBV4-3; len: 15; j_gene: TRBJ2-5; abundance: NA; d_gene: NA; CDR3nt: TGCGCCAGCAGCCAATTGTGGGGCCAGCAAGAGACCCAGTACTTC; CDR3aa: CASSQLWGQQETQYF
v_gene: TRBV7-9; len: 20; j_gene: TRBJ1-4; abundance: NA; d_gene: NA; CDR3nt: TGTGCCAGCAGCTTCTCCCAGGGACGCGGCGTTCTAGGAGGAGGAGTAAAACTGTTTTTT; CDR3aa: CASSFSQGRGVLGGGVKLFF
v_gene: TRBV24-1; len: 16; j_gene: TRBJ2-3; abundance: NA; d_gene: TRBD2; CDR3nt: TGTGCCACCAGCCCCAGCGGGGAGCCCGCTCAAGATACGCAGTATTTT; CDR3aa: CATSPSGEPAQDTQYF
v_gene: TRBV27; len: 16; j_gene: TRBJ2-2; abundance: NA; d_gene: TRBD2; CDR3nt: TGTGCCAGCACCCTGTCCGGCGGGAGGGCCCCCGGGGAGCTGTTTTTT; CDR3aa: CASTLSGGRAPGELFF
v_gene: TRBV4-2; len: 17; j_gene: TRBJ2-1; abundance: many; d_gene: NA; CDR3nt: TGTGCCAGCAGCCACCCCTTACAGGGTTCCTCCTACAATGAGCAGTTCTTC; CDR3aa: CASSHPLQGSSYNEQFF
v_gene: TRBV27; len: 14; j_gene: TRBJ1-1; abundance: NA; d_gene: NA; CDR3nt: TGTGCCAGCAGCCCAGGCTGGGTGAACACTGAAGCTTTCTTT; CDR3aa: CASSPGWVNTEAFF
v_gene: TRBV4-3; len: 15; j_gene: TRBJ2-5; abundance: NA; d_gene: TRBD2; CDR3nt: TGCGCCAGCAGCCACACCGGGACTAGCGGGGAGACCCAGTACTTC; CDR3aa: CASSHTGTSGETQYF
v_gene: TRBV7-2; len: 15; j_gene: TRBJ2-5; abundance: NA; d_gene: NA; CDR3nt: TGTGCCAGCAGCTTAGCCGGCCCCCCGGGCCCTGAGCAGTACTTC; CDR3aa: CASSLAGPPGPEQYF
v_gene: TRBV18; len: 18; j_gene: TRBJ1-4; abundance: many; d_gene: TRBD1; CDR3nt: TGTGCCAGCTCAGCCGGGACAGGGGTTTTGTGGGGTAATGAAAAACTGTTTTTT; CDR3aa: CASSAGTGVLWGNEKLFF
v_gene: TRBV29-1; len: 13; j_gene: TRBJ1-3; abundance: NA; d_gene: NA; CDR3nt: TGCAGCGTTGAGGAGCACTCTGGAAACACCATATATTTT; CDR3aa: CSVEEHSGNTIYF
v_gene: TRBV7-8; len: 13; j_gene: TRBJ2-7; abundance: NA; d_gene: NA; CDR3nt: TGTGCCAGCAGCAGTTGGGAAACTGGGGAGCAGTACTTC; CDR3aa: CASSSWETGEQYF
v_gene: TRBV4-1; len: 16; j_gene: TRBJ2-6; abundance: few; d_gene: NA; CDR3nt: TGCGCCAGCAGCCCATCTACGGGGACTGGGGCCAACGTCCTGACTTTC; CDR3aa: CASSPSTGTGANVLTF
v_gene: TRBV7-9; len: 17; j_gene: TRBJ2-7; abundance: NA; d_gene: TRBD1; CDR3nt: TGTGCCAGCAGCTCCACGCCGGTTGGGACAGGGGTCCACGAGCAGTACTTC; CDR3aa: CASSSTPVGTGVHEQYF
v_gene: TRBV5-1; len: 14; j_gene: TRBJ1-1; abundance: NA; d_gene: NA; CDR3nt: TGCGCCAGCAGCCCGGTGGGCGGGGAGACTGAAGCTTTCTTT; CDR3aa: CASSPVGGETEAFF
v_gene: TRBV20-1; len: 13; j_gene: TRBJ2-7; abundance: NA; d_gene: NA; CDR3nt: TGCAGTGCTAGAGTTGCGGGGGACAATGAGCAGTACTTC; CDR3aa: CSARVAGDNEQYF
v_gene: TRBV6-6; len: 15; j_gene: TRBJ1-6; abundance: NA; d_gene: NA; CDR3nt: TGTGCCAGCAGTCAGCCCGGCCCTGCCAATTCACCCCTCCACTTT; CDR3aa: CASSQPGPANSPLHF
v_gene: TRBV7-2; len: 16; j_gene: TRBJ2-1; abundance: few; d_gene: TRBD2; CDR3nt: TGTGCCAGCAGCTCTGTCCTTAGCGGGGGCTTGGATGAGCAGTTCTTC; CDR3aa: CASSSVLSGGLDEQFF
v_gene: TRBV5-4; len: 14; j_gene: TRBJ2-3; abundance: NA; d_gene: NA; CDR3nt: TGTGCCAGCAGCTTAGGCAGGGCTGAAGATACGCGGTATTTT; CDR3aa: CASSLGRAEDTRYF
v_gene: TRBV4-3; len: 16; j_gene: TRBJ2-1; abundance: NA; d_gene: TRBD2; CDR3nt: TGCGCCAGCAGCCAAGGGGGACTAGGGCTCTACGATGAGCAGTTCTTC; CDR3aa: CASSQGGLGLYDEQFF
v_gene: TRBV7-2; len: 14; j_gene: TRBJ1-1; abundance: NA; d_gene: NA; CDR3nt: TGTGCCAGCAGCTTTTGGGTCGGGGGCACTGAAGCTTTCTTT; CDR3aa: CASSFWVGGTEAFF
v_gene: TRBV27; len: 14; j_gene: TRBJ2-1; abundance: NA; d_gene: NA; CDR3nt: TGTGCCAGCAGTCCCTCACTCGGGTGGGGTGAGCAGTTCTTC; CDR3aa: CASSPSLGWGEQFF
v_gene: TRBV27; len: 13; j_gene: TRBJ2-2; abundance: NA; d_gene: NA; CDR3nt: TGTGCCACAGAGGGGGGTACGACCGGGGAGCTGTTTTTT; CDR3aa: CATEGGTTGELFF
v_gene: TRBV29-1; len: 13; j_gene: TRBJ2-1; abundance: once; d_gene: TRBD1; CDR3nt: TGCAGCGTAGGGACAGGGGCTATTGAGACCCAGTTCTTC; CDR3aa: CSVGTGAIETQFF
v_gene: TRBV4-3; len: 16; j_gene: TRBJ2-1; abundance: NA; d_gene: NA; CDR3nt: TGCGCCAGCAGCCAAGGTGGCAGGGGCCCCTACAATGAGCAGTTCTTC; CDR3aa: CASSQGGRGPYNEQFF
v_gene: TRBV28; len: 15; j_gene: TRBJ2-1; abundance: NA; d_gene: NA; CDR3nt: TGTGCCAGCAGTTTACGCGGGAAGGCCTACAATGAGCAGTTCTTC; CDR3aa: CASSLRGKAYNEQFF
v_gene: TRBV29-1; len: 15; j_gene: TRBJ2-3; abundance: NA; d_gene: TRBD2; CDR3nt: TGCAGCGTTGAACCTTTAGCGGGGGGGCTTGATACGCAGTATTTT; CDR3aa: CSVEPLAGGLDTQYF
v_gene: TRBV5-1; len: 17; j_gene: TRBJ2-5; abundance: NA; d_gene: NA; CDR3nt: TGCGCCAGCAGCTTGGTCCCGACAGGAGTCAAACAAGAGACCCAGTACTTC; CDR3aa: CASSLVPTGVKQETQYF
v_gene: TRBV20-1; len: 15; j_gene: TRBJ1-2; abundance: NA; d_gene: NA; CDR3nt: TGCAGTGCTAGAGTGGGGCAGGCTCTCTTCTATGGCTACACCTTC; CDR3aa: CSARVGQALFYGYTF
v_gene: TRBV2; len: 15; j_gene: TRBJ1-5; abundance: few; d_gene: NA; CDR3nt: TGTGCCAGCAGTGAAAGGGGAAGGAGCAATCAGCCCCAGCATTTT; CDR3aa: CASSERGRSNQPQHF
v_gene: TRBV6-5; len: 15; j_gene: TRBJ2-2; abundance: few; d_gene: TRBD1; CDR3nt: TGTGCCATCTTTGACCGGGACAGAGACACCGGGGAGCTGTTTTTT; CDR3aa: CAIFDRDRDTGELFF
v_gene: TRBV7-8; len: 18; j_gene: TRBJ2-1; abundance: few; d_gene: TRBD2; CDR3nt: TGTGCCAGCAGCTCCCTGAAACTAGCGGACTTCTCCTACAATGAGCAGTTCTTC; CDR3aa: CASSSLKLADFSYNEQFF